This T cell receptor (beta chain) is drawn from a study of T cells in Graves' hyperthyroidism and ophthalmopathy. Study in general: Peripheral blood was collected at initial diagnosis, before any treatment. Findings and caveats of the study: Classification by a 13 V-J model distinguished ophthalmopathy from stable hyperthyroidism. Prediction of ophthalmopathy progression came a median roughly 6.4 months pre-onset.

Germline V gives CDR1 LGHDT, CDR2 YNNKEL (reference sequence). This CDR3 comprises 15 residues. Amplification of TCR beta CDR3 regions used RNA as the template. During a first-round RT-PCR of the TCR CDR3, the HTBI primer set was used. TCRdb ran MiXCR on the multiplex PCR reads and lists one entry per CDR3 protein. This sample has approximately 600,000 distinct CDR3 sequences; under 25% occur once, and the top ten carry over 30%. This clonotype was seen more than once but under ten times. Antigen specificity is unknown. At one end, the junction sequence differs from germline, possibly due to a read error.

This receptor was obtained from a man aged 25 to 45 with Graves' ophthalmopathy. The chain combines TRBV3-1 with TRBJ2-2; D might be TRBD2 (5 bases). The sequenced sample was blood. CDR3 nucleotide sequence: TGTGCCAGCAGCCAAAGGCCTAACCTGTCCGGGGAGCCGTTTTTT. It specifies CASSQRPNLSGEPFF.